Each of the 27 T cell receptor beta chains below was sequenced from the same sample in a study of beta chain features in type 1 diabetes listed by TCRdb under 2018. Libraries were made using the immunoSEQ multiplex PCR assay. The entire amount of isolated RNA was reverse transcribed using the High Capacity cDNA Reverse Transcription Kit, so the sequenced TCRB transcripts were expressed ones. TCRdb took this table from immuneACCESS and kept in-frame rearrangements with V and J called. Such tables lack part of the clones; where checked against another copy, unresolved V genes explain under half of the gap, and the rest is unexplained. This sample has 150,000 to 200,000 clones in its table, and approximately 9% of those were observed once. The ten top clones hold less than 3% of the sample. Sequenced input: central memory CD4+ T cells from blood. These receptor sequences come from a woman aged 18 to 35 in good health.

The gene calls are TRBV5-1 and TRBJ1-2; the D gene is possibly TRBD1 (6 bases). Germline CDR1 is SGHRS and CDR2 is YFSETQ. V was clipped by 0 bases and J by 6 bases, with 12 bases between them. The CDR3 is 14 amino acids. The CDR3 coding sequence is TGCGCCAGCAGCTTGGAACAGGGTGGCGATGGCTACACCTTC. Amino acids: CASSLEQGGDGYTF.

This clone was found a few times. The rearrangement uses TRBV25-1 and TRBJ1-4; TRBD1 matches 9 bases. After removal of 2 bases from V and 7 bases from J, the junction contained 8 bases not matched to a gene. CDR1 is MGHDK and CDR2 is SYGVNS in the germline V gene. This CDR3 is 16 amino acids long. The CDR3 protein is CASSEDPGTGFEKLFF. CDR3 in DNA: TGTGCCAGCAGTGAAGATCCCGGGACAGGGTTTGAAAAACTGTTTTTT. Filled out from reference TRBV25-1 and TRBJ1-4, the complete variable domain reads EADIYQTPRYLVIGTGKKITLECSQTMGHDKMYWYQQDPGMELHLIHYSYGVNSTEKGDLSSESTVSRIRTEHFPLTLESARPSHTSQYLCASSEDPGTGFEKLFFGSGTQLSVL.

This clone came up many times. J is TRBJ2-1 and V is TRBV29-1; weak D call: TRBD2 (6 bases). CDR3 length: 14 amino acids. CDR1 is SQVTM, CDR2 ANQGSEA, per germline. Deletions cut 3 bases from V and 5 bases from J, with 14 bases between. This CDR3 is CSVDVGSAHNEQFF. DNA for the CDR3: TGCAGCGTTGATGTCGGGAGTGCCCACAATGAGCAGTTCTTC.

The J gene is TRBJ2-7, the V gene TRBV5-4; D perhaps matches TRBD2 (6 bases). V lost 4 bases and J lost 7, with 9 bases in between. The CDR3 extends over 11 amino acids. Germline V gene lookup returns CDR1 SGHNT and CDR2 YYREEE (reference sequence). The CDR3 sequence is CASSTGLEQYF. The CDR3 nucleotides read TGTGCCAGCAGCACGGGACTGGAGCAGTACTTC.

This clone was seen repeatedly, ten times or more. This chain joins TRBV25-1 and TRBJ2-3, with 10 positions matching TRBD2. The J segment lost 4 bases and the V segment lost 7 bases, leaving 5 bases of the junction unmatched. Germline CDR1 reads MGHDK; CDR2 reads SYGVNS. This CDR3 has 14 residues. The CDR3 DNA reads as TGTGCCAGCACCGACACTAGCGGGGCAGATACGCAGTATTTT. This translates into CASTDTSGADTQYF.

The chain links TRBV7-8 to TRBJ2-1; 7 nucleotides agree with TRBD2. V shed 5 bases, J shed 5 bases, and the junction held 6 bases outside the gene matches. The CDR3 loop spans 14 amino acids. In germline, CDR1 is SGHVS, CDR2 FQNEAQ. CDR3 nucleotide sequence: TGTGCCAGCAGCCCCCGGGACTACAACAATGAGCAGTTCTTC. Amino acid sequence: CASSPRDYNNEQFF.

V is TRBV7-8 and J is TRBJ1-5; 7 bases line up with TRBD1. From germline, CDR1 is SGHVS and CDR2 FQNEAQ. The CDR3 is made up of 16 amino acids. V trimming: 5 bases; J trimming: 6 bases; junction bases outside the gene matches: 13. CDR3 residues: CASSPEGGIRRQPQHF. For the CDR3, the DNA is TGTGCCAGCAGCCCAGAAGGGGGCATAAGGCGTCAGCCCCAGCATTTT.

This clone turned up a few times. The gene calls are TRBV15 and TRBJ1-1, with D perhaps matching TRBD1 (6 bases). The V and J ends lost 0 bases and 7 bases respectively, with 12 bases between them. The CDR3 has 14 amino acids. Germline lookup yields CDR1 LNHNV and CDR2 YYDKDF (reference sequence). As DNA, the CDR3 is TGTGCCACCAGCAGAGATACAGGGTTTAATGAAGCTTTCTTT. Its translation is CATSRDTGFNEAFF.

This sequence joins TRBV5-7 and TRBJ2-5; 7 nucleotides line up with TRBD2. TRBV5-7 is an open reading frame, and its role is uncertain. The length of the CDR3 is 18 residues. J gave up 0 bases and V 3 bases, and 14 bases lay outside the gene matches. The CDR3 reads CASSYQGGGEDYQETQYF. CDR3 DNA sequence: TGTGCCAGCAGCTACCAGGGTGGGGGGGAGGATTACCAAGAGACCCAGTACTTC.

Here the CDR3 DNA reads TGTGCCAGCAGCCAAGATGCTTGGGCGAACTACAATGAGCAGTTCTTC. Translating gives CASSQDAWANYNEQFF. The chain is built from TRBV4-2 and TRBJ2-1; D gene uncertain. V was shortened by 0 bases and J by 3 bases, with 12 bases between the two germline ends. This CDR3 has 16 residues. CDR1 and CDR2 (germline): LGHNA, YNFKEQ.

This clone was found a few times. The rearrangement uses TRBV15 and TRBJ2-5; 10 bases agree with TRBD2. CDR1 is LNHNV and CDR2 is YYDKDF in the germline V gene (reference sequence). This CDR3 is built from 17 residues. Trimming cost V 6 bases and J 5 bases; bases outside gene matches: 15. CDR3 residues: CATRTGTSGAWGETQYF. Written as DNA, the CDR3 is TGTGCCACCAGAACGGGAACTAGCGGGGCCTGGGGGGAGACCCAGTACTTC. The complete variable domain, with remaining parts taken from reference TRBV15 and TRBJ2-5, reads DAMVIQNPRYQVTQFGKPVTLSCSQTLNHNVMYWYQQKSSQAPKLLFHYYDKDFNNEADTPDNFQSRRPNTSFCFLDIRSPGLGDTAMYLCATRTGTSGAWGETQYFGPGTRLLVL.

This clone was seen a few times. V usage is TRBV6-5 and J usage is TRBJ2-1, with 12 bases aligning to TRBD2. The ends lost 6 bases at V and 6 bases at J; junction bases unmatched: 6. This CDR3 is 15 amino acids long. The germline CDR1 and CDR2 sequences are MNHEY and SVGAGI. CDR3 nucleotide sequence: TGTGCCAGCAGATACACTAGCGGGGGGTTCAATGAGCAGTTCTTC. It yields the protein CASRYTSGGFNEQFF.

This clone was picked up a small number of times. This chain links TRBV5-1 with TRBJ1-2, with TRBD1 as a possible D gene (6 bases). The V gene lost 4 bases and the J gene lost 6 bases, with 19 bases spanning the gap. CDR3 length: 15 amino acids. Germline CDR1 and CDR2: SGHRS and YFSETQ. The CDR3 DNA follows: TGCGCCAGCAGCAGAACCACGCAGGGGTATGATGGCTACACCTTC. Translated, it gives CASSRTTQGYDGYTF.

This clone was counted a few times. The chain couples TRBV18 to TRBJ2-3; 8 bases align to TRBD2. V shed 6 bases and J 5 bases; nucleotides not matched to a gene: 13. The germline CDR1 and CDR2 sequences are KGHSH and LQKENI. The CDR3 length is 16 residues. In nucleotides, the CDR3 is TGTGCCAGCTCGCCCTTAGACGGGGGGGCCTTAGATACGCAGTATTTT. Amino acids: CASSPLDGGALDTQYF.

There are a few counts of this clone. This chain links TRBV11-2 with TRBJ1-5, with D unclear. Looked up from germline, CDR1 is SGHAT and CDR2 is FQNNGV. V was shortened by 5 bases and J by 2 bases, with 7 bases between the two germline ends. This CDR3 region has 13 residues. CDR3 in DNA: TGTGCCAGCAGCCGATCGGGCAATCAGCCCCAGCATTTT. This codes for CASSRSGNQPQHF.

In its sample, this clone was seen a few times. The V gene is TRBV29-1, the J gene TRBJ1-4, with D possibly being TRBD1 (5 bases). CDR3 length equals 13 residues. Looked up from germline, CDR1 is SQVTM and CDR2 is ANQGSEA. Deletions cut 4 bases from V and 8 bases from J, with 14 bases between. The CDR3 reads CSVVQGGSEKLFF. For the CDR3, the DNA is TGCAGCGTTGTGCAGGGTGGTTCGGAAAAACTGTTTTTT.

CDR3: CASRRTSGGPNTGELFF. The CDR3 DNA reads TGTGCCAGCAGGCGGACTAGCGGGGGCCCGAACACCGGGGAGCTGTTTTTT. The V call is TRBV5-4, the J call TRBJ2-2; 13 bases map to TRBD2. V lost 5 bases, J lost 0 bases, and 4 bases stayed unmatched. The CDR3 is 17 residues long. Germline assignment: CDR1 SGHNT and CDR2 YYREEE (reference sequence).

The chain joins TRBV5-4 to TRBJ1-4; D remains ambiguous. Germline values: CDR1 SGHNT, CDR2 YYREEE (reference sequence). Deletions cut 1 base from V and 5 bases from J, with 15 bases between. This CDR3 region has 16 residues. The CDR3 bases are TGTGCCAGCAGCTTGCGGGTTGGTGGCAGCAATGAAAAACTGTTTTTT. Protein: CASSLRVGGSNEKLFF.

The chain has TRBV7-2 and TRBJ2-1; D gene unclear. The length of the CDR3 is 14 residues. Trimming took off 1 base at V and 6 bases at J, with 10 bases between the two ends. CDR1 is SGHTA, CDR2 FQGNSA, per germline. CDR3 nucleotide sequence: TGTGCCAGCAGCTTAGGTTGGCCCTCCAATGAGCAGTTCTTC. Translation: CASSLGWPSNEQFF.

This clone turned up a few times. The chain links TRBV11-2 to TRBJ1-2, with 9 bases aligning to TRBD1. Germline values: CDR1 SGHAT, CDR2 FQNNGV. The trim removed 6 bases at V and 9 bases at J, leaving 5 bases unmatched. This CDR3 comprises 12 residues. CDR3 protein: CASREDRGSYTF. DNA of the CDR3: TGTGCCAGCAGGGAGGACAGGGGAAGCTACACCTTC.

This clone was detected a few times. This chain uses TRBV4-1 with TRBJ1-5, with no clear D. Germline values: CDR1 MGHRA, CDR2 YSYEKL. Trimming took 1 base from V and 0 from J, leaving 10 bases between them. The CDR3 consists of 16 residues. DNA of the CDR3: TGCGCCAGCAGCCAAGGTCGGGGATATAGCAATCAGCCCCAGCATTTT. This translates into CASSQGRGYSNQPQHF.

The chain is built from TRBV30 and TRBJ2-7; 10 bases match TRBD1. The CDR3 loop spans 15 amino acids. Germline loops: CDR1 GTSNPN, CDR2 SVGIG (reference sequence). The V gene end was trimmed by 1 base and the J gene end by 3 bases; junction bases not matched to a gene: 6. In nucleotides, the CDR3 is TGTGCCTGGAGTGCGGGGACAGGGGCTAGCTACGAGCAGTACTTC. It is translated as CAWSAGTGASYEQYF.

V and J are TRBV27 and TRBJ2-3; TRBD2 aligns across 11 bases. This CDR3 region has 16 residues. J gave up 8 bases and V 4 bases, and 11 bases lay outside the gene matches. The V gene's germline CDR1 is MNHEY and CDR2 SMNVEV (reference sequence). CDR3 sequence reads: CASSSGLSGGALTQYF. Here the CDR3 DNA reads TGTGCCAGCAGTTCTGGACTTAGCGGGGGGGCACTTACGCAGTATTTT.

This clone has only a few counts. The V gene is TRBV30, the J gene TRBJ2-7, with a weak D call TRBD1 (6 bases). Germline values: CDR1 GTSNPN, CDR2 SVGIG (reference sequence). Trimming cost V 1 base and J 2 bases, with 15 bases left between them. The CDR3 consists of 15 residues. CDR3 nucleotides: TGTGCCTGGAGTGCACCCGGGACAACCACCTACGAGCAGTACTTC. Translated: CAWSAPGTTTYEQYF.

This clone has only a few counts. The genes are TRBV2 and TRBJ2-5; 10 bases fit TRBD1. Germline CDR1 reads SNHLY; CDR2 reads FYNNEI. V shed 4 bases, J shed 4 bases, and the junction held 6 bases outside the gene matches. CDR3 length: 15 amino acids. The CDR3 DNA is TGTGCCAGCAGTGCCCGGACAGGGGGACGAGAGACCCAGTACTTC. Amino acid sequence: CASSARTGGRETQYF.

There are a few counts of this clone. The chain combines TRBV18 with TRBJ2-5; TRBD2 aligns across 7 bases. CDR3 length equals 16 residues. V trimming: 1 base; J trimming: 2 bases; junction bases outside the gene matches: 7. From germline, CDR1 is KGHSH and CDR2 LQKENI. In DNA, the CDR3 is TGTGCCAGCTCACCACGGCAGAGGACTAGTCAAGAGACCCAGTACTTC. Translating it yields CASSPRQRTSQETQYF.

This clone showed up just a few times. The J gene is TRBJ1-1, the V gene TRBV18, with a weak D call TRBD1 (5 bases). CDR3 size: 14 residues. Trimming left V 6 bases short and J 0 bases short, with 11 bases between. Per germline, CDR1 KGHSH and CDR2 LQKENI. CDR3 bases: TGTGCCAGCTCCTCGGGGGGTATGAACACTGAAGCTTTCTTT. It encodes CASSSGGMNTEAFF.